Presented here are 4 T cell receptor beta chains from one specimen sequenced in a study of blood T cell repertoires in COVID-19. Here immunoSEQ multiplex PCR was the method, and the copy in TCRdb shows in-frame clones only, minus some. Of more than 85,000 clones listed, 76% were seen once; the top ten hold 3% to 4.5%. Sequenced: peripheral blood. These receptor sequences come from a woman older than 75 with acute or convalescent COVID-19.

This clone turned up a few times. The rearrangement links TRBV6-5 to TRBJ1-2; D is unclear. Germline CDR1 MNHEY, CDR2 SVGAGI. The CDR3 extends over 14 amino acids. The V gene lost 9 bases and the J gene lost 5 bases, with 19 bases spanning the gap. Written as DNA, the CDR3 is TGTGCCAGTGCCGCCCGGGAACCGATTTATGGCTACACCTTC. Its translation: CASAAREPIYGYTF.

The V and J genes are TRBV6-2 or TRBV6-3 and TRBJ2-7; 8 bases map to TRBD2. The ends lost 5 bases at V and 2 bases at J; junction bases unmatched: 5. The germline V gene has CDR1 MNHEY and CDR2 SVGEGT. The CDR3 runs 14 residues. DNA for the CDR3: TGTGCCAGCAGTCGACCGGGACTAGCCTACGAGCAGTACTTC. Translation: CASSRPGLAYEQYF.

J is TRBJ2-7 and V is TRBV28; TRBD1 matches 8 bases. Germline V lookup: CDR1 MDHEN, CDR2 SYDVKM. With V trimmed by 6 bases and J by 0 bases, 7 bases remained unmatched. There are 15 residues in the CDR3. The CDR3 nucleotides read TGTGCCAGCAGAATAGGGACAGGTTACTCCTACGAGCAGTACTTC. Translating gives CASRIGTGYSYEQYF.

The rearrangement joins TRBV7-8 to TRBJ1-1; no firm D call. There are 15 residues in the CDR3. The V gene lost 1 base and the J gene lost 4 bases, with 13 bases spanning the gap. CDR1 SGHVS and CDR2 FQNEAQ come from the germline V gene. CDR3 bases: TGTGCCAGCAGCTTAGTGGGCAGTTCGAGCACTGAAGCTTTCTTT. This translates into CASSLVGSSSTEAFF.